What follows describes a single T cell receptor beta chain. Its antigen is unknown. Germline CDR1 MNHEY, CDR2 SMNVEV (reference sequence). With 2 bases removed from V and 6 bases from J, the gap between germline ends came to 11 bases. The CDR3 has 13 residues. Study processing details: Junction-only sequences produced by ImmunoSEQ had no quality scores, so filtering differed. TCRdb keeps only in-frame clones here, not all; method: immunoSEQ multiplex PCR. Clone size and V and J calls were adopted from that table, with D and trimming inferred from the DNA. The table has fewer than 850,000 clones, roughly 87% seen once. CD8 memory merged CD45RO+ cells and CCR7-negative CD45RA+ TemRA cells into one population. The data were taken from a study of shared clonotypes between healthy human individuals. General study results and limits: With several donors compared, around 5% of naive CD4 clonotypes were shared. Sampling involved blood alone; tissue repertoires likely differ.

The clonotype originates from a man between 18 and 35 years old in good health. Some clones in this sample may be carry-over from other donors' samples. Specimen: memory CD8+ T cells from PBMCs. Subset of the sample: CD45RO+ cells pooled with CCR7-negative TemRA cells. The rearrangement joins TRBV27 to TRBJ2-7; D remains ambiguous. CDR3 nucleotides: TGTGCCAGCAGTTTAGACAATTCCGGCGAGCAGTACTTC. It encodes CASSLDNSGEQYF.